This is a list of T cell receptor beta chains from one sample in a study of T cell changes during pregnancy in multiple sclerosis. Some clones are missing from TCRdb's copy, which holds only in-frame ones; the method was immunoSEQ multiplex PCR. This sample has about 70,000 clones, with under 95% found just once. Sequencing was performed on peripheral blood, taken in the third trimester of pregnancy. The receptors originated from a female donor in good health, enrolled as a control in a pregnancy study. CDR3s include the opening cysteine and the closing phenylalanine or tryptophan. D genes are given only for firm matches. Some rows mark clone size as missing; the rest say once, few, many or name a class of expanded clone.

>TRBJ2-7|NA|TRBV15|NA
TGTGCCACCAGCAGAGATAGCGGTGCGTTGTCCTACGAGCAGTACTTC
CATSRDSGALSYEQYF
>TRBJ1-6|once|TRBV7-2|NA
TGTGCCAGCAGCCCCGAGGGTACCTCTAATTCACCCCTCCACTTT
CASSPEGTSNSPLHF
>TRBJ2-3|NA|TRBV25-1|NA
TGTGCCAGCAGTGAGGGGCCTACGCAGTATTTT
CASSEGPTQYF
>TRBJ2-5|NA|TRBV5-4|TRBD2
TGTGCCAGCAGCGGGAGGGTACAAGAGACCCAGTACTTC
CASSGRVQETQYF
>TRBJ2-7|NA|TRBV5-6|NA
TGTGCCAGCAGCTTGTCGGTAGAGCAGTACTTC
CASSLSVEQYF
>TRBJ1-1|NA|TRBV19|NA
TGTGCCAGTAGTATAGACAAGAACACTGAAGCTTTCTTT
CASSIDKNTEAFF
>TRBJ1-5|NA|TRBV19|TRBD1
TGTGCCAGTACCCCACAGGGGACCCATCAGCCCCAGCATTTT
CASTPQGTHQPQHF
>TRBJ2-7|NA|TRBV6-5|NA
TGTGCCAGCAGTTACTCGAACCAGGGCCACTTGGAGCAGTACTTC
CASSYSNQGHLEQYF
>TRBJ1-1|NA|TRBV28|NA
TGTGCCAGCAGAGGCAGCGAATGGGCTGAAGCTTTCTTT
CASRGSEWAEAFF
>TRBJ2-2|NA|TRBV4-2|NA
TGTGCCAGCAGCCAAGATGAAGGGGCCCCCGGGGAGCTGTTTTTT
CASSQDEGAPGELFF
>TRBJ1-5|NA|TRBV6-1|NA
TGTGCCAGCACTCTCGACAGAAGCAATCAGCCCCAGCATTTT
CASTLDRSNQPQHF
>TRBJ1-4|few|TRBV7-2|NA
TGTGCCAGCAGCCAGAGCAGGGTGGGCGAAAAACTGTTTTTT
CASSQSRVGEKLFF
>TRBJ2-5|NA|TRBV5-1|NA
TGCGCCAGCAGCTTCCAAAGCGCGCAAGAGACCCAGTACTTC
CASSFQSAQETQYF
>TRBJ1-1|NA|TRBV7-8|NA
TGTGCCAGCAGCTTACAGGAGGCGAACACTGAAGCTTTCTTT
CASSLQEANTEAFF
>TRBJ2-7|NA|TRBV4-3|TRBD1
TGCGCCAGCAGCCGCTGGACAGGGGGCTCCTACGAGCAGTACTTC
CASSRWTGGSYEQYF
>TRBJ1-3|NA|TRBV6-5|NA
TGTGCCAGCAGTTGGCAGGGGCTGCCTGGAAACACCATATATTTT
CASSWQGLPGNTIYF
>TRBJ1-1|NA|TRBV30|TRBD1
TGTGCCTGGAGGCCAGGGGGTACTGAAGCTTTCTTT
CAWRPGGTEAFF
>TRBJ1-5|once|TRBV28|NA
TGTGCCAGCAGTTTGTCGACTACACAGGGAAGACGGCAGCCCCAGCATTTT
CASSLSTTQGRRQPQHF
>TRBJ2-2|NA|TRBV5-6|NA
TGTGCCAGCAGCGGCTCGTTTGGCGGGGAGCTGTTTTTT
CASSGSFGGELFF
>TRBJ1-1|once|TRBV6-4|TRBD1
TGTGCCAGCAGTTATGACAGGGCATCTGAAGCTTTCTTT
CASSYDRASEAFF
>TRBJ1-4|NA|TRBV7-9|TRBD1
TGTGCCAGCAGACGACAGGGCTCAACTAATGAAAAACTGTTTTTT
CASRRQGSTNEKLFF
>TRBJ2-7|NA|TRBV5-4|TRBD2
TGTGCCAGCAGCTCAATGCGGGGGAACTCCTACGAGCAGTACTTC
CASSSMRGNSYEQYF
>TRBJ2-7|NA|TRBV7-9|TRBD1
TGTGCCAGCAGCTCACGGGACAGGGACTCCTACGAGCAGTACTTC
CASSSRDRDSYEQYF
>TRBJ1-2|NA|TRBV28|NA
TGTGCCAGCAGTTACCAGGTCGCCTATGGCTACACCTTC
CASSYQVAYGYTF
>TRBJ2-1|NA|TRBV7-2|NA
TGTGCCAGCAGCTCCATCAATGAGCAGTTCTTC
CASSSINEQFF
>TRBJ2-6|NA|TRBV30|NA
TGTGCCTGGAGGACTTCTGGGGCCAACGTCCTGACTTTC
CAWRTSGANVLTF
>TRBJ1-2|once|TRBV7-2|NA
TGTGCCAGCAGCTTACAGGACTATGGCTACACCTTC
CASSLQDYGYTF
>TRBJ1-5|NA|TRBV19|NA
TGTGCCAGTACTACAGGGTTCGGTCAGCCCCAGCATTTT
CASTTGFGQPQHF
>TRBJ1-5|NA|TRBV18|NA
TGTGCCAGCTCACCACTATCGCAGGGTAAACAGCCCCAGCATTTT
CASSPLSQGKQPQHF
>TRBJ1-2|NA|TRBV7-3|NA
TGTGCCAGCAGCGGGACATCATATGGCTACACCTTC
CASSGTSYGYTF
>TRBJ1-2|NA|TRBV29-1|NA
TGCAGCGTCGGGGTGGGATTCCCTAACTATGGCTACACCTTC
CSVGVGFPNYGYTF
>TRBJ2-5|NA|TRBV11-2|TRBD1
TGTGCCAGCAGCCGGACAGGGGGCTCCGAGACCCAGTACTTC
CASSRTGGSETQYF
>TRBJ2-1|once|TRBV4-2|TRBD2
TGTGCCAGCAGCCGAACCACTAGCGGGGGGGTGGACAATGAGCAGTTCTTC
CASSRTTSGGVDNEQFF
>TRBJ1-2|once|TRBV11-2|NA
TGTGCCAGCAGCTTCTCAGGGGATGGCTACACCTTC
CASSFSGDGYTF
>TRBJ2-1|NA|TRBV6-6|TRBD2
TGTGCCAGCAGTCCGGGACTAGAGGGCAATGAGCAGTTCTTC
CASSPGLEGNEQFF
>TRBJ2-5|NA|TRBV6-5|NA
TGTGCCAGCAGTTACTCTGGGCTGAACCAAGAGACCCAGTACTTC
CASSYSGLNQETQYF
>TRBJ1-1|NA|TRBV4-3|TRBD1
TGCGCCAGCAGCCAAAGACAGGGAAGCACTGAAGCTTTCTTT
CASSQRQGSTEAFF
>TRBJ1-4|NA|TRBV5-1|NA
TGCGCCAGCAGCTTACAGCTTGCAACTAATGAAAAACTGTTTTTT
CASSLQLATNEKLFF
>TRBJ2-5|NA|TRBV7-3|TRBD2
TGTGCCAGCAGCTTAGTCGGGACTAGCGGGGGGGCATCAGAGACCCAGTACTTC
CASSLVGTSGGASETQYF
>TRBJ1-2|NA|TRBV15|TRBD1
TGTGCCACCAGCAGAGATCGCGTACAGGGGACTTACACCTTC
CATSRDRVQGTYTF